Following are 23 T cell receptor beta chains from one sample sequenced in a study of T-cell reconstitution after alpha-beta-depleted transplantation in children. This sample's TCRbeta library carried unique molecular identifier barcodes. TCRdb recomputed calls from the PCR reads with MiXCR, one row per CDR3 protein. This table holds a few hundred thousand distinct CDR3 sequences, over 10% found once. Sequencing was performed on PBMCs, mostly from graft donor cells, taken 360 days after TCRalphabeta/CD19-depleted stem cell transplant. Receptor source: a male patient between 5 and 17 years old who had a stem cell transplant for acute myeloid leukemia, so the T cells may come from the graft donor.

This clonotype was counted a few times. The J gene is TRBJ2-3, the V gene TRBV6-5; a possible D gene is TRBD2 (5 bases). Trimming cost V 0 bases and J 1 base, with 8 bases left between them. From germline, CDR1 is MNHEY and CDR2 SVGAGI. This CDR3 is built from 15 residues. This CDR3 reads CASSYSPAGTDTQYF. The CDR3 DNA reads as TGTGCCAGCAGTTACTCGCCAGCGGGCACAGATACGCAGTATTTT.

The chain combines TRBV25-1 with TRBJ1-1, with D perhaps matching TRBD1 (5 bases). Germline V CDR1 and CDR2: MGHDK, SYGVNS. The CDR3 loop spans 13 amino acids. V lost 2 bases, J lost 7 bases, and 11 bases lay in between. The CDR3 is CASSEQGRGEAFF. Written as DNA, the CDR3 is TGTGCCAGCAGTGAACAGGGACGGGGTGAAGCTTTCTTT.

CDR3 nucleotides: TGCAGTGCTGTGAGGCTCTCTGGGGCCAACGTCCTGACTTTC. Encoded protein: CSAVRLSGANVLTF. The chain uses TRBV20-1 and TRBJ2-6, with D hard to call. Trimming left V 5 bases short and J 0 bases short, with 8 bases between. Germline CDR1 DFQATT, CDR2 SNEGSKA (reference sequence). CDR3 length: 14 residues.

The V and J genes are TRBV9 and TRBJ2-1; 13 bases agree with TRBD2. CDR1 is SGDLS and CDR2 is YYNGEE in the germline V gene. The CDR3 totals 22 residues. The junction had 24 bases not matched to a gene; V was cut back by 0 bases and J by 9 bases. CDR3 in DNA: TGTGCCAGCAGCGTAGCCCCCGGGACTAGCGGGATCATGGCCCGCTCACAGGCTGAGCAGTTCTTC. Protein sequence: CASSVAPGTSGIMARSQAEQFF.

This clonotype was seen a handful of times. The CDR3 spells CSVEMSSSYEQYF. In DNA, the CDR3 is TGCAGCGTTGAGATGTCCTCATCCTACGAGCAGTACTTC. The chain couples TRBV29-1 to TRBJ2-7; no reliable D call. This CDR3 region has 13 residues. V was shortened by 3 bases and J by 1 base, with 10 bases between the two germline ends. Germline lookup yields CDR1 SQVTM and CDR2 ANQGSEA.

This clonotype was counted only a few times. The chain employs TRBV29-1 and TRBJ1-1, with D tentatively TRBD1 (6 bases). V dropped 8 bases and J dropped 10 bases, with 26 bases sitting between them. The V gene's germline CDR1 is SQVTM and CDR2 ANQGSEA. The CDR3 runs to 14 residues. The CDR3 DNA reads TGCAGCATCCTGAGGGGGGTACAACAGGGAGGAGCTTTCTTT. This codes for CSILRGVQQGGAFF. The full variable domain, with the rest looked up from reference TRBV29-1 and TRBJ1-1, is SAVISQKPSRDICQRGTSLTIQCQVDSQVTMMFWYRQQPGQSLTLIATANQGSEATYESGFVIDKFPISRPNLTFSTLTVSNMSPEDSSIYLCSILRGVQQGGAFFGQGTRLTVV.

Ten or more counts support this clonotype. The rearrangement links TRBV28 to TRBJ2-5, with 8 bases matching TRBD2. J lost 0 bases, V lost 6 bases, and 12 bases had no gene match. This CDR3 is 17 amino acids long. Per germline, CDR1 MDHEN and CDR2 SYDVKM. For the CDR3, the DNA is TGTGCCAGCAGCCCCCCCACTAAGCGGGGGTACCAAGAGACCCAGTACTTC. Translated, it gives CASSPPTKRGYQETQYF.

The V call is TRBV12-3 or TRBV12-4, the J call TRBJ2-1, with a possible D match to TRBD2 (5 bases). V lost 6 bases and J lost 8, with 11 bases in between. This CDR3 has 12 residues. CDR3 protein: CASRSLEDEQFF. In nucleotides, the CDR3 is TGTGCCAGCAGATCACTAGAGGATGAGCAGTTCTTC.

This clonotype was counted at least ten times. The rearrangement uses TRBV20-1 and TRBJ2-1; D is uncertain. V lost 0 bases, J lost 8 bases, and 17 bases lay in between. The CDR3 extends over 15 amino acids. Germline V CDR1 and CDR2: DFQATT, SNEGSKA (reference sequence). The CDR3 DNA sequence: TGCAGTGCTAGAGATCTTGGCCTTAGCTTGGATGAGCAGTTCTTC. Amino acids: CSARDLGLSLDEQFF.

This clonotype was seen a handful of times. This chain connects TRBV3-1 to TRBJ1-3, with no clear D. Germline V gives CDR1 LGHDT, CDR2 YNNKEL (reference sequence). This CDR3 comprises 12 residues. V lost 3 bases and J lost 4, with 4 bases in between. CDR3 amino acids: CASSQRGNTIYF. DNA of the CDR3: TGTGCCAGCAGCCAGCGGGGAAACACCATATATTTT.

This clonotype was counted between two and nine times. The genes are TRBV6-2 or TRBV6-3 and TRBJ2-7; D call uncertain. Germline V gene lookup returns CDR1 MNHEY and CDR2 SVGEGT. The CDR3 is 13 amino acids. Trimming removed 4 bases from V and 2 bases from J, with 9 bases in between. The CDR3 DNA sequence: TGTGCCAGCAGTTTTCAGGCTACCTACGAGCAGTACTTC. This codes for CASSFQATYEQYF.

This clonotype has ten or more counts. CDR3 amino acids: CSVGRGGETQYF. In DNA, the CDR3 is TGCAGCGTTGGCAGGGGTGGCGAGACCCAGTACTTC. J is TRBJ2-5 and V is TRBV29-1, with D possibly being TRBD1 (6 bases). Germline CDR1 reads SQVTM; CDR2 reads ANQGSEA. The CDR3 sequence is 12 residues long. Trimming left V 4 bases short and J 5 bases short, with 11 bases between.

This clonotype was detected ten times or more. This chain connects TRBV11-2 to TRBJ2-7, with TRBD2 as a possible D gene (6 bases). Germline lookup yields CDR1 SGHAT and CDR2 FQNNGV. This CDR3 spans 14 amino acids. V gave up 1 base and J gave up 7 bases, with 14 bases separating them. As DNA, the CDR3 is TGTGCCAGCAGCTTAGGGGGGGAATTGGGAGAGCAGTACTTC. It translates to CASSLGGELGEQYF. Combining the CDR3 with reference TRBV11-2 and TRBJ2-7 gives the whole variable domain EAGVAQSPRYKIIEKRQSVAFWCNPISGHATLYWYQQILGQGPKLLIQFQNNGVVDDSQLPKDRFSAERLKGVDSTLKIQPAKLEDSAVYLCASSLGGELGEQYFGPGTRLTVT.

This clonotype has a handful of counts. V usage is TRBV20-1 and J usage is TRBJ2-7; 9 bases fit TRBD2. Germline lookup yields CDR1 DFQATT and CDR2 SNEGSKA (reference sequence). Losses at the gene ends were 6 bases for V and 1 base for J; bases not matched to a gene: 4. The CDR3 runs to 13 residues. The CDR3 DNA follows: TGCAGTGCGACTAGCGGCGAGTCCTACGAGCAGTACTTC. As protein: CSATSGESYEQYF.

The chain employs TRBV20-1 and TRBJ2-2; a possible D gene is TRBD2 (5 bases). V lost 5 bases and J 2 bases, leaving 21 bases between the germline ends. This CDR3 contains 17 residues. Germline loops: CDR1 DFQATT, CDR2 SNEGSKA (reference sequence). CDR3 region: CSAQRMVASLNTGELFF. The CDR3 region has the DNA TGCAGTGCTCAGAGGATGGTAGCGAGCCTCAACACCGGGGAGCTGTTTTTT.

This clonotype was found many times. This rearrangement joins TRBV12-3 or TRBV12-4 to TRBJ2-5; D gene ambiguous. V gave up 2 bases and J gave up 3 bases, with 4 bases separating them. This CDR3 spans 12 amino acids. The CDR3 sequence: CASSLREETQYF. The DNA for the CDR3 is TGTGCCAGCAGTTTACGGGAAGAGACCCAGTACTTC.

J is TRBJ2-7 and V is TRBV3-1; TRBD2 might be the D (5 bases). CDR3 length: 17 amino acids. Germline CDR1 LGHDT, CDR2 YNNKEL (reference sequence). Trimming left V 4 bases short and J 0 bases short, with 19 bases between. The CDR3 spells CASSPRGSQGSSYEQYF. The CDR3 coding sequence is TGTGCCAGCAGCCCCCGCGGTAGTCAAGGGAGCTCCTACGAGCAGTACTTC.

The J gene is TRBJ2-1, the V gene TRBV9, with D hard to call. Germline CDR1 and CDR2: SGDLS and YYNGEE. The CDR3 has 14 amino acids. V gave up 4 bases and J gave up 3 bases, with 11 bases separating them. CDR3 protein: CASSPRPIYNEQFF. CDR3 nucleotide sequence: TGTGCCAGCAGCCCCCGTCCTATCTACAATGAGCAGTTCTTC.

In this sample, this clonotype turned up many times. The chain uses TRBV20-1 and TRBJ2-1; 9 bases fit TRBD2. This CDR3 contains 12 residues. Germline V gene sequence: CDR1 DFQATT, CDR2 SNEGSKA (reference sequence). The CDR3 coding sequence is TGCAGCCGTAGCGGGAGTAGCGATGAGCAGTTCTTC. As protein: CSRSGSSDEQFF.

There are a few counts of this clonotype. The CDR3: CSVVFLGGEQYF. The CDR3 DNA sequence: TGCAGCGTTGTTTTCCTAGGTGGAGAGCAGTACTTC. This chain joins TRBV29-1 and TRBJ2-7; D gene uncertain. V lost 4 bases to trimming and J lost 7 bases, with 14 bases between them. Per germline, CDR1 SQVTM and CDR2 ANQGSEA. The CDR3 consists of 12 residues.

This clonotype occurred many times. This chain connects TRBV12-3 or TRBV12-4 to TRBJ2-1, with D tentatively TRBD1 (5 bases). The CDR3 extends over 14 amino acids. Trimming left V 2 bases short and J 0 bases short, with 5 bases between. CDR3 in DNA: TGTGCCAGCAGTTTACAGGGCTCCTACAATGAGCAGTTCTTC. This encodes CASSLQGSYNEQFF.

The rearrangement joins TRBV29-1 to TRBJ1-2; D remains unclear. Trimming took 5 bases from V and 4 from J, leaving 8 bases between them. The CDR3 totals 11 residues. The V gene's germline CDR1 is SQVTM and CDR2 ANQGSEA. The CDR3 DNA sequence: TGCAGCGTTAAGGGTTCCTATGGCTACACCTTC. Encoded protein: CSVKGSYGYTF.

This clonotype has ten or more counts. This chain joins TRBV20-1 and TRBJ1-1; a weak D match, TRBD1 (5 bases). V dropped 1 base and J dropped 0 bases, with 12 bases sitting between them. Germline values: CDR1 DFQATT, CDR2 SNEGSKA (reference sequence). This CDR3 comprises 15 residues. The CDR3 spells CSARGDRSLNTEAFF. The CDR3 DNA sequence: TGCAGTGCTAGAGGCGACAGAAGTTTGAACACTGAAGCTTTCTTT.